This entry concerns a single T cell receptor beta chain. Starting from approximately 470 ng of total RNA, TCR beta cDNA was produced with a primer in the constant region. Three nested multiplex PCR rounds of slightly modified ARM-PCR generated TCR beta libraries. TCRdb used MiXCR to reprocess the multiplex PCR reads, holding one entry per CDR3 protein. The table includes about 20,000 distinct CDR3 sequences, roughly 80% detected once. The data were taken from a study of tumor-infiltrating lymphocytes in primary liver carcinoma. On the study more broadly: Samples yielded about 3.65 to 8 million productive TCRbeta reads, similar across tissue types.

Investigators took RNA and DNA out together from roughly 21-30 mg of unsorted bulk tissue. Sequenced sample: liver tumor tissue from sampling region 4. Subset denoted: tumor region T4, right-lateral pole. The sequence was obtained from a woman younger than 45 with primary liver carcinoma and hepatitis B virus infection.

For the CDR3, the DNA is TGCGCCAGCAGCCAAGCTGTGACGGGGGGTCACACAGGCTACGAGCAGTACTTC. Residues: CASSQAVTGGHTGYEQYF. The J gene is TRBJ2-7, the V gene TRBV4-3, with TRBD2 identical over 7 bases. Germline CDR1 and CDR2: LGHNA and YSLEER. V shed 1 base, J shed 3 bases, and the junction held 15 bases outside the gene matches. The CDR3 has 18 amino acids.